The 29 T cell receptor beta chains below were found in one sample sequenced in a study of shared T cell receptors in the human thymus. This table comes from immunoSEQ multiplex PCR, and its TCRdb copy is limited to in-frame clones, with some not included. The table shows hundreds of thousands of clones, with 88% occurring only once. These data are also associated with another study on human thymus T cells.

Source material: thymocytes. These receptors all stem from a boy younger than two with a congenital heart defect.

This chain connects TRBV7-2 to TRBJ2-2; D is perhaps TRBD2 (6 bases). The V and J ends lost 5 bases and 4 bases respectively, with 14 bases between them. The CDR3 spans 15 residues. In germline, CDR1 is SGHTA, CDR2 FQGNSA. The CDR3 reads CASSPRGRGTGELFF. Written as DNA, the CDR3 is TGTGCCAGCAGCCCACGAGGGCGGGGCACCGGGGAGCTGTTTTTT.

V usage is TRBV6-1 and J usage is TRBJ2-1; TRBD2 aligns across 10 bases. CDR1 and CDR2 from the germline V gene are MNHNS and SASEGT. V shed 4 bases, J shed 8 bases, and the junction held 11 bases outside the gene matches. This CDR3 spans 16 amino acids. CDR3 protein: CASSGPQREGHYEQFF. The CDR3 nucleotides read TGTGCCAGCAGTGGACCACAGCGGGAGGGCCATTATGAGCAGTTCTTC.

The gene calls are TRBV11-2 and TRBJ2-7; D remains unclear. V was cut by 5 bases and J by 6 bases, with 17 bases left in between. The CDR3 sequence is 14 residues long. Germline CDR1 reads SGHAT; CDR2 reads FQNNGV. DNA for the CDR3: TGTGCCAGCAGCCCCGGAGCTAGGCCCCGCGAGCAGTACTTC. It specifies CASSPGARPREQYF.

V gene TRBV5-8 combines with J gene TRBJ1-5, with D maybe TRBD1 (6 bases). The CDR3 covers 17 residues. V was trimmed by 4 bases and J by 1 base, leaving 18 bases between them. Germline V CDR1 and CDR2: SGHTS, YDEGEE. DNA for the CDR3: TGTGCCAGCAGCATCCGACGCGGGGGCAGGAGCAATCAGCCCCAGCATTTT. Its translation is CASSIRRGGRSNQPQHF.

The chain carries TRBV27 and TRBJ2-1; 10 positions match TRBD1. The junction had 5 bases not matched to a gene; V was cut back by 0 bases and J by 6 bases. The CDR3 totals 16 residues. CDR1 and CDR2 from the germline V gene are MNHEY and SMNVEV (reference sequence). The CDR3 here is CASSLSIGTGVNEQFF. CDR3 nucleotides: TGTGCCAGCAGTTTATCGATAGGGACAGGGGTCAATGAGCAGTTCTTC.

In regard to this clone: One junction end disagrees with the germline gene, perhaps due to a read error. This rearrangement joins TRBV4-3 to TRBJ2-3; 12 nucleotides line up with TRBD1. The germline V gene encodes CDR1 LGHNA and CDR2 YSLEER. The CDR3 loop spans 20 amino acids. The CDR3 DNA reads as TGCGCCAGCGGCCAAGACGCCCCCCGGGACAGGGGGCTGACCACAGATACGCAGTATTTT. This sequence encodes CASGQDAPRDRGLTTDTQYF.

This clone was seen only a few times. This sequence joins TRBV4-2 and TRBJ1-3; D remains ambiguous. The CDR3 extends over 17 amino acids. Germline V CDR1 and CDR2: LGHNA, YNFKEQ. V shed 0 bases and J shed 0 bases, with 12 bases lying between them. Written as DNA, the CDR3 is TGTGCCAGCAGCCAAGAGGCTCGCTGGTTCTCTGGAAACACCATATATTTT. As protein: CASSQEARWFSGNTIYF.

The chain joins TRBV27 to TRBJ1-6; 7 bases are a match to TRBD1. The germline V gene encodes CDR1 MNHEY and CDR2 SMNVEV (reference sequence). This CDR3 has 16 residues. The trim removed 5 bases at V and 9 bases at J, leaving 13 bases unmatched. This CDR3 reads CASSPRLGTVGSPLHF. The CDR3 coding sequence is TGTGCCAGCAGTCCTCGCCTTGGGACAGTTGGTTCACCCCTCCACTTT.

The CDR3 DNA is TGTGCCAGCAGGGAGGAGCAAGAGACCCAGTACTTC. Protein: CASREEQETQYF. The chain recombines TRBV2 with TRBJ2-5; D is perhaps TRBD2 (5 bases). Germline values: CDR1 SNHLY, CDR2 FYNNEI. Trimming took off 6 bases at V and 2 bases at J, with 7 bases between the two ends. The CDR3 spans 12 residues.

The J gene is TRBJ1-1, the V gene TRBV28; 8 nucleotides match TRBD1. CDR1 MDHEN and CDR2 SYDVKM come from the germline V gene. The CDR3 runs 16 residues. With V trimmed by 7 bases and J by 1 base, 11 bases remained unmatched. The CDR3 nucleotides are TGTGCCAGCACAATTAGGGGGGGACAGGCGAACACTGAAGCTTTCTTT. Residues: CASTIRGGQANTEAFF.

The gene calls are TRBV6-1 and TRBJ2-3; 9 bases agree with TRBD2. CDR3 length: 16 residues. Germline V lookup: CDR1 MNHNS, CDR2 SASEGT. V shed 2 bases, J shed 2 bases, and the junction held 5 bases outside the gene matches. The DNA for the CDR3 is TGTGCCAGCAGTGAAACGCGGGAGGGCCACACAGATACGCAGTATTTT. It translates to CASSETREGHTDTQYF.

This chain uses TRBV1 with TRBJ1-2; TRBD1 was called by the table and not checked on the DNA. TRBV1 is listed as a pseudogene. The CDR3 is 15 residues long. The CDR3 sequence: CTSSQRPRGNYGYTF. The DNA of the CDR3 is TGCACCAGCAGCCAACGCCCCAGGGGCAACTATGGCTACACCTTC.

The chain is built from TRBV6-6 and TRBJ2-7; TRBD2 is a possible D gene (5 bases). CDR3 length: 12 amino acids. Germline-derived CDR1 and CDR2 are MNHNY and SVGAGI (reference sequence). V shed 3 bases and J shed 5 bases, with 8 bases lying between them. The CDR3 DNA is TGTGCCAGCAGTTATCGGGGTCACGAGCAGTACTTC. Translation gives CASSYRGHEQYF.

The chain uses TRBV4-1 and TRBJ1-5; the D gene is possibly TRBD1 (6 bases). Trimming removed 4 bases at V and 7 bases at J, with 20 bases between. The CDR3 is made up of 16 amino acids. CDR1 MGHRA and CDR2 YSYEKL come from the germline V gene. CDR3 loop: CASSPRDKGNGQPQHF. The CDR3 nucleotides are TGCGCCAGCAGCCCCCGGGACAAGGGGAATGGGCAGCCCCAGCATTTT.

The chain employs TRBV5-1 and TRBJ2-7, with 7 bases aligning to TRBD1. The CDR3 totals 16 residues. CDR1 and CDR2 (germline): SGHRS, YFSETQ. With V trimmed by 4 bases and J by 4 bases, 14 bases remained unmatched. In DNA, the CDR3 is TGCGCCAGCAGCCCAGAAACCGGGACAGCTTCTTACGAGCAGTACTTC. As protein: CASSPETGTASYEQYF.

The chain couples TRBV5-4 to TRBJ2-7; 9 bases fit TRBD1. Germline V gene sequence: CDR1 SGHNT, CDR2 YYREEE (reference sequence). With V trimmed by 3 bases and J by 4 bases, 8 bases remained unmatched. The CDR3 totals 15 residues. The CDR3 bases are TGTGCCAGCAGCTGGCTACCCGGGACAGGGTACGAGCAGTACTTC. Amino acids: CASSWLPGTGYEQYF.

The chain couples TRBV14 to TRBJ2-3; 7 bases line up with TRBD2. The CDR3 covers 18 residues. CDR1 and CDR2 (germline): SGHDN, FVKESK. The ends lost 4 bases at V and 0 bases at J; junction bases unmatched: 13. Here the CDR3 reads CASSLRREPPSSTDTQYF. The CDR3, as DNA: TGTGCCAGCAGCCTGAGGCGGGAGCCACCGTCTAGCACAGATACGCAGTATTTT.

The chain joins TRBV6-1 to TRBJ2-5; D is possibly TRBD2 (6 bases). Per germline, CDR1 MNHNS and CDR2 SASEGT. Trimming cost V 4 bases and J 2 bases, with 14 bases left between them. The CDR3 extends over 15 amino acids. The CDR3, as DNA: TGTGCCAGCAGTGGGGCCCTAGCGTCACAAGAGACCCAGTACTTC. Amino acids: CASSGALASQETQYF.

The chain carries TRBV5-1 and TRBJ1-1; 7 bases are shared with TRBD1. V lost 4 bases to trimming and J lost 2 bases; unmatched junction nucleotides: 5. From germline, CDR1 is SGHRS and CDR2 YFSETQ. The CDR3 has 14 amino acids. The DNA for the CDR3 is TGCGCCAGCAGCCGCGGACAGGAAAACACTGAAGCTTTCTTT. Translated, it gives CASSRGQENTEAFF.

V is TRBV7-9 and J is TRBJ2-2, with TRBD2 matching over 10 bases. Germline trimming cut 6 bases from V and 1 base from J; bases unmatched to any gene: 5. CDR1 and CDR2 (germline): SEHNR, FQNEAQ (reference sequence). The CDR3 length is 16 residues. The CDR3 here is CASSWTSGLNTGELFF. DNA of the CDR3: TGTGCCAGCAGTTGGACTAGCGGACTGAACACCGGGGAGCTGTTTTTT. Supplemented by reference TRBV7-9 and TRBJ2-2, the full variable domain reads DTGVSQNPRHKITKRGQNVTFRCDPISEHNRLYWYRQTLGQGPEFLTYFQNEAQLEKSRLLSDRFSAERPKGSFSTLEIQRTEQGDSAMYLCASSWTSGLNTGELFFGEGSRLTVL.

The chain links TRBV7-9 to TRBJ1-4, with D maybe TRBD1 (5 bases). The CDR3 has 16 amino acids. V was shortened by 5 bases and J by 7 bases, with 20 bases between the two germline ends. CDR1 is SEHNR, CDR2 FQNEAQ, per germline (reference sequence). In DNA form, the CDR3 reads TGTGCCAGCAGCCCCATCAGGGATGAGGTCGGTGAAAAACTGTTTTTT. This codes for CASSPIRDEVGEKLFF.

CDR3 region: CAISEGQGRNEQFF. DNA for the CDR3: TGTGCCATCAGTGAGGGACAGGGGAGAAATGAGCAGTTCTTC. The chain combines TRBV10-3 with TRBJ2-1; 9 nucleotides match TRBD1. CDR1 ENHRY and CDR2 SYGVKD come from the germline V gene. The trim removed 2 bases at V and 7 bases at J, leaving 3 bases unmatched. This CDR3 comprises 14 residues.

The CDR3 here is CASSQRLAGGPLSYEQYF. The CDR3, as DNA: TGTGCCAGCAGCCAAAGACTAGCGGGAGGGCCCCTCTCCTACGAGCAGTACTTC. The rearrangement joins TRBV5-4 to TRBJ2-7; 14 bases map to TRBD2. CDR3 length equals 18 residues. The V gene's germline CDR1 is SGHNT and CDR2 YYREEE (reference sequence). Trimming removed 4 bases from V and 0 bases from J; junction bases left unmatched: 9.

This chain connects TRBV14 to TRBJ2-7, with TRBD1 as a possible D gene (6 bases). Germline-derived CDR1 and CDR2 are SGHDN and FVKESK. V shed 1 base and J shed 1 base, with 11 bases lying between them. The CDR3 sequence is 15 residues long. Written as DNA, the CDR3 is TGTGCCAGCAGCCAAGTTCAGAGGGGGTCCTACGAGCAGTACTTC. Its protein product is CASSQVQRGSYEQYF.

As to this clone: Other DNA variants within this sample encode the same CDR3. The chain recombines TRBV30 with TRBJ2-3; TRBD2 matches at 9 bases. This CDR3 has 15 amino acids. Looked up from germline, CDR1 is GTSNPN and CDR2 is SVGIG (reference sequence). Trimming took 2 bases from V and 2 from J; bases not matched to a gene: 5. DNA for the CDR3: TGTGCCTGGAGTAGGTTAGCGGGAGTCACAGATACGCAGTATTTT. Protein product: CAWSRLAGVTDTQYF. The full variable domain, with the rest looked up from reference TRBV30 and TRBJ2-3, is SQTIHQWPATLVQPVGSPLSLECTVEGTSNPNLYWYRQAAGRGLQLLFYSVGIGQISSEVPQNLSASRPQDRQFILSSKKLLLSDSGFYLCAWSRLAGVTDTQYFGPGTRLTVL.

The rearrangement uses TRBV4-3 and TRBJ2-7, with 8 nucleotides matching TRBD1. The V and J ends lost 0 bases and 2 bases, in that order; junction bases with no gene match: 9. The germline gives CDR1 LGHNA, CDR2 YSLEER. The CDR3 sequence is 17 residues long. CDR3 sequence reads: CASSQDTLGQGAYEQYF. The CDR3 DNA follows: TGCGCCAGCAGCCAAGACACCCTCGGACAGGGCGCCTACGAGCAGTACTTC.

V is TRBV6-4 and J is TRBJ2-7; 8 bases are shared with TRBD1. This CDR3 has 12 amino acids. Germline V gene sequence: CDR1 MRHNA, CDR2 SNTAGT. The J segment lost 3 bases and the V segment lost 8 bases, leaving 3 bases of the junction unmatched. The CDR3 nucleotides read TGTGCCAGCCAGGGGGCACACTACGAGCAGTACTTC. This encodes CASQGAHYEQYF.

The chain is built from TRBV20-1 and TRBJ1-1; D not resolved. This CDR3 has 9 residues. Germline V gives CDR1 DFQATT, CDR2 SNEGSKA (reference sequence). V lost 3 bases to trimming and J lost 11 bases, with 7 bases between them. This CDR3 reads CSASSRAFF. The CDR3 DNA reads TGCAGTGCTAGTTCGCGGGCTTTCTTT.

This CDR3 reads CASRSGGQETQYF. CDR3 nucleotide sequence: TGCGCCTCACGGTCAGGGGGGCAAGAGACCCAGTACTTC. The chain employs TRBV10-1 and TRBJ2-5, with D tentatively TRBD1 (7 bases). CDR3 length equals 13 residues. Trimming cost V 11 bases and J 2 bases, with 15 bases left between them. Germline CDR1 and CDR2: WNHNN and SYGVQD (reference sequence).